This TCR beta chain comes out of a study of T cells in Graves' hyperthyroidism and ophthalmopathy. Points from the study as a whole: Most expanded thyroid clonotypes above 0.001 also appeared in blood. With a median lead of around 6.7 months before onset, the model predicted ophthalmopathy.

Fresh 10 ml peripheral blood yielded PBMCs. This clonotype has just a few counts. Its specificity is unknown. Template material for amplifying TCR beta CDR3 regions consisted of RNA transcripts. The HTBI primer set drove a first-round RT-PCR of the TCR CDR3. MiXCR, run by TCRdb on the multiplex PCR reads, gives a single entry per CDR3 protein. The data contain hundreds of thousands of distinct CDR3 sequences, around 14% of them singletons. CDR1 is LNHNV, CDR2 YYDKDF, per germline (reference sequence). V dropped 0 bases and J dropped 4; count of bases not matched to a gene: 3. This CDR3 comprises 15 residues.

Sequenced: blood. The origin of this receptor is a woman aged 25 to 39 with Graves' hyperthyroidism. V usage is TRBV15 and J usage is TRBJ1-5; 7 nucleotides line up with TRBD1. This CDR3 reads CATSRDTGANQPQHF. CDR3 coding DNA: TGTGCCACCAGCAGAGACACAGGGGCAAATCAGCCCCAGCATTTT.